These 4 T cell receptor beta chains were all obtained from the same sample, sequenced in a study of T cell responses to AZD1222 COVID-19 vaccine. This table comes from immunoSEQ multiplex PCR, and its TCRdb copy is limited to in-frame clones, with some not included. This sample has about 120,000 clones, with 80% to 90% found just once. The specimen comprised peripheral blood, sampled on day 0 of AZD1222 vaccination. The receptors originated from an adult in good health.

J is TRBJ2-5 and V is TRBV29-1; possibly TRBD1 for D (6 bases). This CDR3 is 12 amino acids long. Germline lookup yields CDR1 SQVTM and CDR2 ANQGSEA. V was pared by 7 bases and J by 1 base, with 10 bases between. CDR3 region: CSATGFQETQYF. DNA of the CDR3: TGCAGCGCGACAGGATTCCAAGAGACCCAGTACTTC.

V and J are TRBV28 and TRBJ1-1; a weak D match, TRBD1 (5 bases). V shed 1 base and J shed 4 bases, with 10 bases lying between them. The CDR3 covers 14 residues. The germline CDR1 and CDR2 sequences are MDHEN and SYDVKM. The CDR3 DNA reads as TGTGCCAGCAGTTTATCCCCCAGGGCCACTGAAGCTTTCTTT. It yields the protein CASSLSPRATEAFF.

As to this clone: Since the CDR3 does not end with the conserved phenylalanine or tryptophan, this likely comes from a read error. The limits of the CDR3 on the DNA are not certain, so only TCRdb's listed CDR3 is given. J is TRBJ1-2 and V is TRBV28; the DNA was not used to check the table's D call, TRBD1. CDR1 MDHEN and CDR2 SYDVKM come from the germline V gene. The CDR3 contains 10 residues when both ends are counted. This chain's CDR3 is CASSRDRASN.

The chain is built from TRBV18 and TRBJ2-5; possibly TRBD1 for D (6 bases). Germline loops: CDR1 KGHSH, CDR2 LQKENI. The CDR3 totals 14 residues. Trimming shortened V by 2 bases and J by 3 bases, and 10 bases separated the two germline ends. In DNA, the CDR3 is TGTGCCAGCTCACCAGGGCAGGGGAAAGAGACCCAGTACTTC. Protein sequence: CASSPGQGKETQYF.